The source of this T cell receptor beta chain is a study of cytomegalovirus exposure and HLA in healthy donors (dated by TCRdb to 2016 to 2017). Context from the whole study: In an earlier analysis of around 540 of the donors, approximately 260 Gb of sequence data and 120 million or so unique TCR beta sequences from about 179 million T cells were reported. Around 300 gigabases of sequencing data and 70 million to 100 million unique TCR sequences were included in an early release covering about 600 HLA-typed donors. Of the roughly 400 genotyped donors, 65% to 90% fell in the genetic ancestry cluster associated with self-reported Caucasian donors. The study was designed to test whether signatures of past pathogen exposure could be identified by cataloging public T cell receptors. Using immunosequencing, the study profiled T cell repertoires from about 650 subjects and related those repertoires to cytomegalovirus serostatus. Besides the first cohort of about 730 subjects, a separate validation cohort made up of 120 different subjects was used. High-throughput TCR immunosequencing, statistical association of individual TCRs with disease status, and machine learning were combined to predict cytomegalovirus infection status. To study patterns of TCR occurrence, a later analysis re-analyzed previously published TCR beta repertoires from 666 donors and added high-resolution HLA genotyping. The later analysis used no new phenotypic data to find candidate immune exposures, relying instead on TCR beta sequences and their occurrence across donors. An earlier analysis of approximately 580 of the donors used high-throughput TCR beta sequencing to judge whether each TCR beta V gene segment behaved as functional or pseudogenic. Donor age, sex, ethnicity and CMV serostatus were compiled alongside the repertoire data. A later genetic analysis took genome-wide SNP genotypes for about three fifths of the 666 donors and used that subset as a discovery cohort. All discovery cohort repertoires had been generated on a single sequencing platform. Class I and class II HLA loci were covered by the typing at four-digit resolution. Typing coverage varied by locus: roughly 629-640 donors for A, B, C, DRB1 and DQB1; approximately 500 for DQA1; more than 600 for DPA1; some 470 for DPB1. Because of strong linkage in the cohort, a handful of DR-DQ haplotypes were treated as single units for association and clustering. On average, roughly 200,000 unique TCR beta nucleotide sequences were sequenced per donor among 350 to 400 genotyped donors of the cohort, with about 19% of those sequences being non-productive.

The cohort was made up of roughly 670 healthy bone marrow donors. All cohort members were sampled while nominally healthy, although unrecorded immune exposures were likely present. The donor tested CMV seronegative and was one of the 352 seronegative cohort members. Each donor provided a peripheral blood sample, and peripheral blood mononuclear cells were used for TCR beta sequencing. Genomic DNA extraction from the blood cell samples was performed with the Qiagen DNeasy Blood Extraction Kit. The germline V gene yields SGDLS for CDR1 and YYNGEE for CDR2. V lost 2 bases and J lost 3 bases, and the count of bases not matched to a germline gene is 1. Including cysteine and phenylalanine, the CDR3 has 13 amino acids. Only CDR3 DNA is held: 39 bases, read in frame from base 1. What the work shows at the level of the full study, not this receptor alone: The authors suggested that the approach could potentially be extended to other disease states and immunological phenotypes. CMV serostatus was the only immune exposure information available for the cohort. Because counts were too low, some 17 rarely observed V segments, including chromosome 9 orphons, were left out of the earlier analysis of 587 of the donors. A total of fewer than 200 TCR beta chains were listed by the study as associated with cytomegalovirus. The cohort was sequenced for TCR beta chains only, and without alpha or paired-chain data the features that could be detected were limited. Because the 87-base-pair reads could not distinguish some IMGT-functional V segments, including TRBV6-2 and TRBV6-3, those segments were excluded. In a later analysis, several top co-occurrence clusters were reported to appear linked to parvovirus B19, influenza, CMV and Epstein-Barr virus. Most TCR sequences were seen in very few donors, while some public TCRs were found in many individuals. A further reported finding was that TCR beta sequences accurately predicted the HLA-A and HLA-B alleles for most subjects in the first cohort. Linkage disequilibrium might explain the correlated functional status among segregating V segments, but an unknown experimental factor could not be ruled out. Compared with equally common non-associated chains, HLA-associated TCR beta chains in a later analysis were more clonally expanded and had lower generation probabilities. In a later analysis, TCR association rates were found to vary across HLA loci, with the most associated TCRs seen for DRB1 alleles and the fewest for HLA-C alleles. In vitro tests confirmed that a few of the cytomegalovirus-associated TCR beta chains recognize cytomegalovirus antigens. A group of highly shared sequence variants was considered likely to be a technical artifact of the sequencing pipeline. Sequencing depth was assumed to be roughly uniform across donors in the presence/absence analyses, though that assumption may not hold. In a later analysis, about 17,000 TCR beta sequences were associated with specific HLA alleles at a false discovery rate of 0.05. HLA typing was unavailable for some donors at each locus, so association tests used only the typed subset. According to a later analysis, most CMV-associated TCR beta chains appeared to be HLA-restricted, and the HLA associations seemed to be driven largely by CMV exposure. Assigning TCR associations to individual alleles was difficult when HLA alleles, especially DR and DQ, strongly co-occurred. An association between a missense DCLRE1C variant and V-gene and J-gene trimming of TCR beta chains was found in a later genetic analysis and replicated in an independent cohort. In an earlier analysis of around 500 of the donors, most TCR beta V segments appeared in productive rearrangements about 90% or about 30% of the time, broadly matching IMGT annotations. According to a later genetic analysis, donors in an Asian-associated ancestry cluster had fewer N-insertions in productive TCRs than the approximately 630-donor mean. The classifier was reported to diagnose cytomegalovirus status with high specificity and sensitivity in both the original cohort and the validation cohort.

This clone was seen only once. Its recognized antigen is unknown. Qualities for individual bases were not recorded, and no much larger clone is one base off. Libraries came from the immunoSEQ multiplex PCR assay. The multiplex PCR relied on a mix of 60 forward primers for TCR Vbeta segments and 13 reverse primers for TCR Jbeta segments. A multiplex PCR assay on genomic DNA amplified the CDR3 region of rearranged TCR beta genes. On the Illumina HiSeq System, the amplified TCR beta libraries were sequenced as 87-base-pair reads. The paper's processing steps were these. In a later analysis, 77 million or so unique TCR beta chains were counted across the roughly 700 repertoires, and roughly 9.9 million of these chains were shared by at least two donors. Raw reads were error-corrected and collapsed into unique sequences with a nearest-neighbor algorithm that merged closely related sequences to remove PCR and sequencing errors. CDR3 sequences were aligned to IMGT reference sequences to assign V, D and J gene segments. For a sequence to be retained, a match of at least six nucleotides to both a V gene segment and a J gene segment was required. Rearrangements were classified as productive when the CDR3 lacked stop codons and remained in frame with V and J, and all other rearrangements were classified as non-productive. CDR3 was defined according to IMGT convention as the region running from the second conserved V-encoded cysteine to the conserved J-encoded phenylalanine. The earlier analysis of a few hundred of the donors excluded sequences that lacked an unambiguous match to a single V gene segment. In an earlier analysis of approximately 610 of the donors, V segments were called functional above 56.7% productive rearrangements and were called segregating when the between-donor standard deviation exceeded 5%. A statistical classification framework was built to diagnose cytomegalovirus status from the catalog of TCR beta chain sequences. V and J gene assignment, in a later analysis, came from comparing TCR nucleotide sequences with IMGT/GENE-DB human TR gene sequences. The TCRdist pipeline was used in a later analysis to assign CDR3 sequences and most-parsimonious VDJ recombination scenarios. A later analysis defined each TCR beta chain by its CDR3 amino acid sequence plus V-gene family, and excluded reads lacking a unique V-gene family. In a later analysis, several hundred highly shared, low-generation-probability nucleotide sequences were removed to address suspected cross-contamination and a sequencing artifact. For each public chain, a later analysis derived a clonal expansion index from normalized ranks of inferred template counts within each repertoire. Generation probabilities in a later analysis came from a VDJ recombination model fitted to out-of-frame rearrangements, and those results were checked against IGoR. In a later analysis, TCR-TCR, TCR-HLA and TCR-CMV co-occurrence was scored with hypergeometric tests, and a repertoire-size bias correction was applied to TCR pairs. A later analysis estimated false discovery rates by permuting HLA or CMV assignments 20 times. In a later analysis, co-occurring TCRs were grouped with DBSCAN, and TCRdist sequence similarity was added when clustering was performed within HLA-allele-positive subsets. For co-occurrence clustering, repertoires with fewer than 30,000 or more than 120,000 public chains were excluded, along with roughly 5 repertoires with anomalous nucleotide sharing. TCRdb stores this immuneACCESS table with in-frame sequences only. Part of the clones is absent; in the studies checked, under half of the shortfall reflects unresolved V genes, and no reason is known for the rest. The V and J calls and clone size are taken from that table; D and trimming were inferred from the DNA. The sample table lists approximately 210,000 clones, 65% to 80% of them with a count of one. The ten largest clonotypes hold approximately 1% of the sample.

Input material: PBMCs. This clonotype was obtained from a woman aged 40-49 years in good health and CMV-seronegative. The chain is assembled from TRBV9 and TRBJ1-1, with 7 bases matching TRBD1. Read as DNA, the sequence is TGTGCCAGCAGCGTCAGGGGGGACACTGAAGCTTTCTTT. This is translated as CASSVRGDTEAFF.